This TCR beta chain comes out of a study of T cell responses to AZD1222 COVID-19 vaccine. Whole-study results and caveats: Spike-specific TCR breadth and depth both grew after two AZD1222 doses. Spike-spanning, vaccine-associated CD4 TCRs were dominant at 160-218 and 743-854. White British donors predominated, females outnumbered males, and clonal diversity was possibly underestimated. Repertoires were collected only later (after the peak T cell response had occurred).

A remark on this clone: What it binds is unknown.

Germline CDR1 reads SGDLS; CDR2 reads YYNGEE. V lost 1 base and J lost 3, with 14 bases in between. The CDR3 is 16 residues long. The data were produced by immunoSEQ multiplex PCR, yet TCRdb's version contains in-frame clones alone and is incomplete. The sample includes around 130,000 clones, roughly 87% seen only once; the top ten take approximately 9.4%. The clonotype originates from an adult who received the AZD1222 COVID-19 vaccine. The sequencing used peripheral blood, collected 28 days after the second AZD1222 dose. The rearrangement links TRBV9 to TRBJ1-3, with D possibly matching TRBD1 (5 bases). This chain's CDR3 is CASSVTLGAHGNTIYF. The CDR3 nucleotides are TGTGCCAGCAGCGTAACCCTCGGGGCCCATGGAAACACCATATATTTT.